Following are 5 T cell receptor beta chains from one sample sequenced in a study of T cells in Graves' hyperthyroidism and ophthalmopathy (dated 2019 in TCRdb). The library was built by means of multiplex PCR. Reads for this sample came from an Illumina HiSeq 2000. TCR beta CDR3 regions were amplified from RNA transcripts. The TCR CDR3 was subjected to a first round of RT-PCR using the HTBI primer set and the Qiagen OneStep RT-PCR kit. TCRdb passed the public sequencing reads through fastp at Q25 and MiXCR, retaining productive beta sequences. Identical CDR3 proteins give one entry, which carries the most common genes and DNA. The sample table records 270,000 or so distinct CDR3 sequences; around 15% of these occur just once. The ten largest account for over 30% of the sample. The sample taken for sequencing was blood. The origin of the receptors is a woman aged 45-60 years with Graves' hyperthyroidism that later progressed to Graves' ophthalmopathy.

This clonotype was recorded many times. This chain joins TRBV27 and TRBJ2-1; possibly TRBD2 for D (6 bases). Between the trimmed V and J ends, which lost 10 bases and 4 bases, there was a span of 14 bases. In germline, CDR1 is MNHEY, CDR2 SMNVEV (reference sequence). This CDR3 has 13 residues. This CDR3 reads CATAKGRYNEQFF. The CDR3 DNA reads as TGTGCCACCGCTAAAGGGAGGTACAATGAGCAGTTCTTC.

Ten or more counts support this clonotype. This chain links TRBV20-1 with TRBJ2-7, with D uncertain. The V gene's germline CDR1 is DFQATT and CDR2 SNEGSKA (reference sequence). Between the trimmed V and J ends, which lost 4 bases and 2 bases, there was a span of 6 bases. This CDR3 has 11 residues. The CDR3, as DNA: TGCAGTGCTAAGCCGACCTACGAGCAGTACTTC. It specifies CSAKPTYEQYF.

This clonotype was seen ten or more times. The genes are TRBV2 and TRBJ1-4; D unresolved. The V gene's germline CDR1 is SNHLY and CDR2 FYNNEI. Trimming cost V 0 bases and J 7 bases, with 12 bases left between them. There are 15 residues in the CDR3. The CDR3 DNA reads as TGTGCCAGCAGTGAAGCACGGACTACTTCTGAAAAACTGTTTTTT. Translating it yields CASSEARTTSEKLFF.

The CDR3 is CSAGRQDLNTEAFF. The CDR3 DNA sequence: TGCAGTGCGGGCAGGCAGGACCTGAACACTGAAGCTTTCTTT. V and J are TRBV20-1 and TRBJ1-1; D is unresolved. V lost 6 bases and J 0 bases, leaving 14 bases between the germline ends. Per the germline V gene, CDR1 is DFQATT and CDR2 is SNEGSKA (reference sequence). The CDR3 totals 14 residues.

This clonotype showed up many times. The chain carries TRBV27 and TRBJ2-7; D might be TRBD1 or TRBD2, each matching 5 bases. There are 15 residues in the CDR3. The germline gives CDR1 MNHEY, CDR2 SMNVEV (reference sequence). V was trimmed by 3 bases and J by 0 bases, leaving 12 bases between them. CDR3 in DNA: TGTGCCAGCAGTTTTAAGGCAGGGAGCTCCTACGAGCAGTACTTC. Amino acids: CASSFKAGSSYEQYF.